This TCR beta chain was sequenced during a study of blood T cell repertoires in COVID-19. About the research overall: From the United States, Italy and Spain came samples of acute and convalescent COVID-19. Sources were T cells, B-cell-depleted T cells, or PBMCs; the material itself was cDNA or gDNA.

This clone was observed a few times. Repertoires were generated with immunoSEQ multiplex PCR, while TCRdb's copy carries only in-frame clones and drops some. The sample records 130,000 or so clones, about 80% being singletons. CDR3 length: 13 amino acids. Germline V CDR1 and CDR2: SGDLS, YYNGEE. V shed 3 bases, J shed 5 bases, and the junction held 3 bases outside the gene matches. The chain carries TRBV9 and TRBJ1-1, with 8 positions matching TRBD1. The origin of this receptor is a human donor in a cohort sampled during active COVID-19. Input material: peripheral blood. The CDR3 here is CASSAGGWTEAFF. As DNA, the CDR3 is TGTGCCAGCAGCGCAGGGGGCTGGACTGAAGCTTTCTTT.